The 2 T cell receptor beta chains listed next were all sequenced from one sample in a study of post-analysis software for immune sequencing data. Study-wide results and limits: There were a few TRBV segments more frequent in patients than controls, and TRBV5-6, TRBV5-1 and TRBV20-1 were among them.

cDNA libraries for TCR beta contained unique molecular identifiers. A single record per CDR3 protein comes from TCRdb applying MiXCR to the PCR reads. Of approximately 570,000 distinct CDR3 sequences listed, 44% were seen once; the top ten hold roughly 1.7%. These receptors' targets are unknown. Source material: blood. Receptors were obtained from a girl between 10 and 17 years old with multiple sclerosis.

V usage is TRBV10-2 and J usage is TRBJ2-4; 11 bases map to TRBD1. The last part of the DNA fits TRBJ2-7 better; the J call may be wrong. Germline V gene sequence: CDR1 WSHSY, CDR2 SAAADI. The CDR3 covers 15 residues. The CDR3 DNA reads as TGCGCCAGCAGAGGAACCGGGACAGGGGGGTACGAGCAGTACTTC. Amino acids: CASRGTGTGGYEQYF.

The chain employs TRBV2 and TRBJ1-2, with a weak D call TRBD1 (5 bases). V lost 6 bases and J lost 12, with 20 bases in between. Germline CDR1 SNHLY, CDR2 FYNNEI. The CDR3 covers 13 residues. CDR3 amino acids: CASRGLRNRMDTF. Here the CDR3 DNA reads TGTGCCAGCAGGGGTCTAAGAAACAGGATGGACACCTTC.